The TCR beta chain described here comes from a study of T cell responses to AZD1222 COVID-19 vaccine. In the study overall: Samples with a second dose at about 4 or about 12 weeks were pooled together. Study findings and constraints: Spike-specific TCRs gained breadth and depth after people received two AZD1222 doses. The peak T cell response came first, and repertoires were sampled only after it.

Worth noting for this clone: The antigen remains undetermined.

TCRdb's copy holds only in-frame clones and misses some; the assay was immunoSEQ multiplex PCR. The sample consists of some 100,000 clones, 80% to 90% of them appearing once. This CDR3 comprises 13 residues. The germline V and J ends were trimmed by 0 bases and 6 bases, with 10 bases remaining between them. In germline, CDR1 is SGHDT, CDR2 YYEEEE. The sequences come from peripheral blood, collected on day 0 of AZD1222 vaccination. The V gene is TRBV5-6, the J gene TRBJ2-7; D not certain. This sequence originates from an adult in good health. CDR3 in DNA: TGTGCCAGCAGCTTGGAGAGGTCTCTCGAGCAGTACTTC. This sequence encodes CASSLERSLEQYF.